This TCR beta chain was captured in a study of cytomegalovirus exposure and HLA in healthy donors. General observations from the study: Later analysis showed most CMV-associated TCR beta chains appearing HLA-restricted. The authors later linked a missense DCLRE1C variant to TCR beta V- and J-gene trimming. The study reported that TCR beta sequences accurately predicted HLA-A and HLA-B alleles in most subjects. The authors later found HLA-associated TCR beta chains more clonally expanded than equally common others.

About this clone: The antigen is not known.

The PCR contained 60 Vbeta and 13 Jbeta primers. Here immunoSEQ multiplex PCR was the method, and the copy in TCRdb shows in-frame clones only, minus some. The sample consists of 95,000 to 100,000 clones, around 74% of them appearing once. This CDR3 comprises 15 residues. The V end was cut by 6 bases, the J end by 1 base, with 15 bases between. Looked up from germline, CDR1 is ENHRY and CDR2 is SYGVKD. This chain joins TRBV10-3 and TRBJ1-1, with D possibly TRBD1 on 5 matching bases. The receptor was isolated from a middle-aged woman in good health and CMV-seronegative. The sequencing input was PBMCs. The CDR3 coding sequence is TGTGCCATCAGGGAAATTTCTACAGGGAACACTGAAGCTTTCTTT. Encoded protein: CAIREISTGNTEAFF.